A selection of T cell receptor beta chains follows, all from one sample in a study of T cells in tumors after PD-1 blockade. Libraries were prepared by immunoSEQ multiplex PCR; TCRdb keeps only in-frame clonotypes and omits some of them. Among 30,000 to 35,000 clones, 73% were seen once, and the ten largest hold around 40%. Material: PBMCs, obtained after anti-PD-1 treatment. Every receptor here comes from a human donor with basal cell carcinoma. Each CDR3 is given with its conserved first and last residue. A D gene is named only where the DNA matches it firmly. Rows may omit the clone size; those that give it use once, few, many or a size class.

CDR3nt: TGCGCCAGCAGCCAAGATCTTACTGAAAAACTGTTTTTT
CDR3aa: CASSQDLTEKLFF
d_gene: .
abundance: .
j_gene: TRBJ1-4
v_gene: TRBV4-1

CDR3nt: TGTGCCAGCAGCCCAAGAGGAGCGGGGTCCTACAATGAGCAGTTCTTC
CDR3aa: CASSPRGAGSYNEQFF
d_gene: TRBD2
abundance: .
j_gene: TRBJ2-1
v_gene: TRBV3-1/TRBV3-2

CDR3nt: TGTGCCAGCAGCCAAGATTGGGGACAGGGGTATGGAAACACCATATATTTT
CDR3aa: CASSQDWGQGYGNTIYF
d_gene: TRBD1
abundance: .
j_gene: TRBJ1-3
v_gene: TRBV3-1/TRBV3-2

CDR3nt: TGTGCCAGCAGCTTGAAACAAACCACGCTGCGAAATGAGCAGTTCTTC
CDR3aa: CASSLKQTTLRNEQFF
d_gene: .
abundance: .
j_gene: TRBJ2-1
v_gene: TRBV7-3

CDR3nt: TGTGCCACCAGTGAGGGAAGGACCCTCGGGTCTGGGGCCAACGTCCTGACTTTC
CDR3aa: CATSEGRTLGSGANVLTF
d_gene: .
abundance: few
j_gene: TRBJ2-6
v_gene: TRBV24-1

CDR3nt: TGTGCCAGCAGTTTCCGGACAGGCTATGGCTACACCTTC
CDR3aa: CASSFRTGYGYTF
d_gene: TRBD1
abundance: once
j_gene: TRBJ1-2
v_gene: TRBV27

CDR3nt: TGTGCCAGCAGCCTTAGGGGGAACACTGAAGCTTTCTTT
CDR3aa: CASSLRGNTEAFF
d_gene: .
abundance: .
j_gene: TRBJ1-1
v_gene: TRBV7-2

CDR3nt: TGCGCCAGCAGCGTTGACAGGGGGATGAACACTGAAGCTTTCTTT
CDR3aa: CASSVDRGMNTEAFF
d_gene: TRBD1
abundance: .
j_gene: TRBJ1-1
v_gene: TRBV5-1

CDR3nt: TGTGCCAGCACAAAACAGGGGAACGAGCAGTACTTC
CDR3aa: CASTKQGNEQYF
d_gene: TRBD1
abundance: .
j_gene: TRBJ2-7
v_gene: TRBV11-3

CDR3nt: TGTGCCACTAGCGGGGGGCGACAGAACACCGGGGAGCTGTTTTTT
CDR3aa: CATSGGRQNTGELFF
d_gene: TRBD2
abundance: .
j_gene: TRBJ2-2
v_gene: TRBV11-3

CDR3nt: TGCGCCAGCAACCAAGGGGGGCCAGCAGAAGAGACCCAGTACTTC
CDR3aa: CASNQGGPAEETQYF
d_gene: .
abundance: .
j_gene: TRBJ2-5
v_gene: TRBV5-1

CDR3nt: TGTGCCAGCACCCTTGTGGGGACAGGGAGTGGCGATGAGCAGTTCTTC
CDR3aa: CASTLVGTGSGDEQFF
d_gene: TRBD1
abundance: .
j_gene: TRBJ2-1
v_gene: TRBV27

CDR3nt: TGTGCCAGCAGCAAAGACGGGAAGAACACTGAAGCTTTCTTT
CDR3aa: CASSKDGKNTEAFF
d_gene: .
abundance: .
j_gene: TRBJ1-1
v_gene: TRBV4-2

CDR3nt: TGTGCCAGCAGCTCGGGACCCACGACGGATACGCAGTATTTT
CDR3aa: CASSSGPTTDTQYF
d_gene: .
abundance: .
j_gene: TRBJ2-3
v_gene: TRBV11-3

CDR3nt: TGTGCCAGCAGCCCCAGGGTCTACAGCGAAGCTTTCTTT
CDR3aa: CASSPRVYSEAFF
d_gene: .
abundance: .
j_gene: TRBJ1-1
v_gene: TRBV3-1/TRBV3-2

CDR3nt: TGTGCCAGCAGTTCCGACGGGTACTATGGCTACACCTTC
CDR3aa: CASSSDGYYGYTF
d_gene: .
abundance: .
j_gene: TRBJ1-2
v_gene: TRBV6-2/TRBV6-3

CDR3nt: TGCAGCGTTCGGACAGGGGGTGGAAAACTGTTTTTT
CDR3aa: CSVRTGGGKLFF
d_gene: TRBD1
abundance: .
j_gene: TRBJ1-4
v_gene: TRBV29-1

CDR3nt: TGTGCCAGCAGTTATAGACCGGGAAACGGGGAGCTGTTTTTT
CDR3aa: CASSYRPGNGELFF
d_gene: .
abundance: .
j_gene: TRBJ2-2
v_gene: TRBV6-5

CDR3nt: TGTGCCAGCAGCTTGAGAAAGGAGCCTGGCGGTGAAGCTTTCTTT
CDR3aa: CASSLRKEPGGEAFF
d_gene: .
abundance: .
j_gene: TRBJ1-1
v_gene: TRBV11-3

CDR3nt: TGTGCCAGCAGCTTACGACTAGCGGGAAACACAGATACGCAGTATTTT
CDR3aa: CASSLRLAGNTDTQYF
d_gene: TRBD2
abundance: .
j_gene: TRBJ2-3
v_gene: TRBV5-4

CDR3nt: TGTGCCAGCAGCCTGGGAGGGATCCCGGGGGATACGCAGTATTTT
CDR3aa: CASSLGGIPGDTQYF
d_gene: TRBD2
abundance: .
j_gene: TRBJ2-3
v_gene: TRBV7-6

CDR3nt: TGTGCCAGCAGCTTAGGGGTCCCGGGACAGGCAACTAATGAAAAACTGTTTTTT
CDR3aa: CASSLGVPGQATNEKLFF
d_gene: TRBD1
abundance: .
j_gene: TRBJ1-4
v_gene: TRBV7-7

CDR3nt: TGTGCCAGCAGTTTCTGGGGTCAGCCCCAGCATTTT
CDR3aa: CASSFWGQPQHF
d_gene: .
abundance: .
j_gene: TRBJ1-5
v_gene: TRBV28

CDR3nt: TGTGCCACCAGCAGAGACCCCGGGGGCACAGATACGCAGTATTTT
CDR3aa: CATSRDPGGTDTQYF
d_gene: .
abundance: .
j_gene: TRBJ2-3
v_gene: TRBV15

CDR3nt: TGTGCCTGGAGTGTAGGCGGGACCCCAGATACGCAGTATTTT
CDR3aa: CAWSVGGTPDTQYF
d_gene: .
abundance: .
j_gene: TRBJ2-3
v_gene: TRBV30

CDR3nt: TGCGCCAGCAGCTTGGAGGACTTCGGACGTACCGGGGAGCTGTTTTTT
CDR3aa: CASSLEDFGRTGELFF
d_gene: .
abundance: few
j_gene: TRBJ2-2
v_gene: TRBV5-1

CDR3nt: TGTGCCAGCAACGAGCCGGGGAACACAGATACGCAGTATTTT
CDR3aa: CASNEPGNTDTQYF
d_gene: .
abundance: .
j_gene: TRBJ2-3
v_gene: TRBV9

CDR3nt: TGTGCCAGTAGTATAGGAAGCAGGGGAGGGGATACGCAGTATTTT
CDR3aa: CASSIGSRGGDTQYF
d_gene: .
abundance: .
j_gene: TRBJ2-3
v_gene: TRBV19

CDR3nt: TGTGCCAGCAGCTTAGGTCCCTCCTACAATGAGCAGTTCTTC
CDR3aa: CASSLGPSYNEQFF
d_gene: .
abundance: .
j_gene: TRBJ2-1
v_gene: TRBV11-3

CDR3nt: TGCAGCGTAGATTCGCAGACGACCAACGCGGGTTACGAGCAGTACTTC
CDR3aa: CSVDSQTTNAGYEQYF
d_gene: .
abundance: few
j_gene: TRBJ2-7
v_gene: TRBV29-1

CDR3nt: TGTGCCAGCAGCGCAAGCGGGAGTACCTACAATGAGCAGTTCTTC
CDR3aa: CASSASGSTYNEQFF
d_gene: TRBD2
abundance: once
j_gene: TRBJ2-1
v_gene: TRBV7-6

CDR3nt: TGTGCCAGCAGACCCGGGACAGCTCGCTCTGGGGCCAACGTCCTGACTTTC
CDR3aa: CASRPGTARSGANVLTF
d_gene: TRBD1
abundance: few
j_gene: TRBJ2-6
v_gene: TRBV5-5

CDR3nt: TGTGCCACTAGTGTTGCGGCGGGAGTGGAAGAGACCCAGTACTTC
CDR3aa: CATSVAAGVEETQYF
d_gene: TRBD2
abundance: .
j_gene: TRBJ2-5
v_gene: TRBV19

CDR3nt: TGTGCCAGCAGCTTAGACGGGGGGGTTGCAGATACGCAGTATTTT
CDR3aa: CASSLDGGVADTQYF
d_gene: TRBD2
abundance: .
j_gene: TRBJ2-3
v_gene: TRBV5-4

CDR3nt: TGTGCCAGCAGCTTCCGATCGACTAGCGGGAGCACAGATACGCAGTATTTT
CDR3aa: CASSFRSTSGSTDTQYF
d_gene: TRBD2
abundance: .
j_gene: TRBJ2-3
v_gene: TRBV7-9

CDR3nt: TGTGCCAGCAGCTTGGAAAACAGGGGGTTAGATACGCAGTATTTT
CDR3aa: CASSLENRGLDTQYF
d_gene: TRBD1
abundance: .
j_gene: TRBJ2-3
v_gene: TRBV5-5

CDR3nt: TGTGCCAGCAGCTCGATCTCCTACGAGCAGTACTTC
CDR3aa: CASSSISYEQYF
d_gene: .
abundance: .
j_gene: TRBJ2-7
v_gene: TRBV7-9

CDR3nt: TGTGCCAGCAGTTCACAGGGGACGGACACCGGGGAGCTGTTTTTT
CDR3aa: CASSSQGTDTGELFF
d_gene: TRBD1
abundance: .
j_gene: TRBJ2-2
v_gene: TRBV27

CDR3nt: TGTGCCAGCAGCTTCTTACGGGTCTCTGGAAACACCATATATTTT
CDR3aa: CASSFLRVSGNTIYF
d_gene: .
abundance: .
j_gene: TRBJ1-3
v_gene: TRBV7-9

CDR3nt: TGTGCCAGCAGTGAAGCTCCGGGCAGCGGGAGTTACGAGCAGTACTTC
CDR3aa: CASSEAPGSGSYEQYF
d_gene: TRBD2
abundance: .
j_gene: TRBJ2-7
v_gene: TRBV6-1

CDR3nt: TGCGCCAGCAGCCAATCTAGGACAGCAGGCTACAATGAGCAGTTCTTC
CDR3aa: CASSQSRTAGYNEQFF
d_gene: .
abundance: .
j_gene: TRBJ2-1
v_gene: TRBV4-3

CDR3nt: TGTGCCAGCAGTGAAAGTCGCACGGGGAATTCACCCCTCCACTTT
CDR3aa: CASSESRTGNSPLHF
d_gene: .
abundance: .
j_gene: TRBJ1-6
v_gene: TRBV6-1

CDR3nt: TGTGCCAGCACCCCGAGGCGGGGAGACGGGACCCAGTACTTC
CDR3aa: CASTPRRGDGTQYF
d_gene: .
abundance: once
j_gene: TRBJ2-5
v_gene: TRBV7-2

CDR3nt: TGTGCCAGCAGCCCTATTATGGGAGGAAGGACTGAAGCTTTCTTT
CDR3aa: CASSPIMGGRTEAFF
d_gene: .
abundance: many
j_gene: TRBJ1-1
v_gene: TRBV7-9

CDR3nt: TGCGCCAGCGGCGTACCCGGGACAGGGACCTACGAGCAGTACTTC
CDR3aa: CASGVPGTGTYEQYF
d_gene: TRBD1
abundance: many
j_gene: TRBJ2-7
v_gene: TRBV23-1

CDR3nt: TGTGCCAGCAGTGAGGGGGGATTGCCCCAGCATTTT
CDR3aa: CASSEGGLPQHF
d_gene: .
abundance: .
j_gene: TRBJ1-5
v_gene: TRBV2

CDR3nt: TGTGCCAGCTCTCCCAACCAGGGTGGGATAGGCAATGAGCAGTTCTTC
CDR3aa: CASSPNQGGIGNEQFF
d_gene: .
abundance: once
j_gene: TRBJ2-1
v_gene: TRBV18

CDR3nt: TGTGCCAGCAGCTTCCAGGGTGTAGGCTCACCCCTCCACTTT
CDR3aa: CASSFQGVGSPLHF
d_gene: .
abundance: .
j_gene: TRBJ1-6
v_gene: TRBV7-3

CDR3nt: TGTGCCAGCTACTCGACAGCGCCGAATCAGCCCCAGCATTTT
CDR3aa: CASYSTAPNQPQHF
d_gene: .
abundance: .
j_gene: TRBJ1-5
v_gene: TRBV28

CDR3nt: TGTGCCAGCAGTATGGGAGGACAGGGAGAGACCCAGTACTTC
CDR3aa: CASSMGGQGETQYF
d_gene: TRBD1
abundance: .
j_gene: TRBJ2-5
v_gene: TRBV7-3

CDR3nt: TGTGCCAGCAGCTTAGAGCTGCAGCGGGGGGATGAAAAACTGTTTTTT
CDR3aa: CASSLELQRGDEKLFF
d_gene: .
abundance: .
j_gene: TRBJ1-4
v_gene: TRBV7-2